The T cell receptor (beta chain) described here comes from a study of shared clonotypes between healthy human individuals (dated by TCRdb to 2019 to 2021). Study-wide context: A couple of women and a few men aged 18 to 49 years were included in the cohort. For each donor, CD4 naive and CD4 memory were each run on three plates, CD8 naive on two plates, and CD8 memory on one plate. Blood TCR repertoires of a handful of healthy adults were deeply sequenced to estimate repertoire size and the extent of clonotype sharing between individuals. Libraries were prepared and TCR repertoires were sequenced by different laboratories using diverse techniques, in order to increase sequencing depth and limit assay-specific biases. Between about 0.85 and 9.5 billion PBMCs per donor were obtained by leukapheresis. Here is what the overall study found, with its caveats: Based on pairwise subsampling, the degree of clonotype sharing among donors was expected to be affected by sequencing depth. About 4.5% of naive CD4, around 3.5% of naive CD8, approximately 2% of memory CD4, and less than 0.45% of memory CD8 clonotypes were shared across four donors. Naive subsets generally had larger estimated clonotype richness than memory subsets did. Rarefaction of sorted-subset datasets indicated incomplete sequencing despite the large sequencing depth. Clonotypes shared by all four sorted-subset donors showed higher generation probabilities than non-shared clonotypes. Because the study included a small number of donors, the genetic and exposure-history diversity represented was limited. Only blood was sampled, and tissue TCR repertoires likely differ from those in blood.

Including cysteine and phenylalanine, the CDR3 has 14 amino acids. The only DNA kept is the CDR3, 42 bases in frame from the first base. Cut back by 2 bases and 8 bases, the V and J ends lie 16 bases apart. In the germline V gene (reference sequence), CDR1 corresponds to GTSNPN and CDR2 to SVGIG. CD8 naive samples were obtained by positive selection for CCR7 among CD45RO-negative cells, yielding a CD45RA+CCR7+ population from which TemRA cells were excluded. The donors were healthy, HIV-negative adults who had no recently reported acute infections or vaccinations. All donors were Caucasian adults living in Nashville, Tennessee, USA. Blood was obtained by leukapheresis, after which PBMCs were separated by Ficoll-Histopaque density gradient centrifugation and cryopreserved in liquid nitrogen vapor phase. Analytical flow cytometry was used to check the purity and quantity of every magnetically sorted T cell population. Each sorted fraction had its genomic DNA isolated and then quantified by UV absorbance on a Nanodrop 2000c.

Notes on this clone: Its specific antigen is unknown. Base qualities are not provided; no much larger clone lies one nucleotide away.

Using the deep immunoSEQ assay, multiplex PCR amplified TCR CDR3 regions from genomic DNA. Extracted genomic DNA from each cell subset was spread evenly across all wells of several immunoSEQ 96-well plates, with each plate serving as a replicate. Each replicate PCR for sorted subsets received 150 to 250 ng genomic DNA, equal to roughly 33,000 T cell genomes. Purified libraries were quantified with a Qubit 3.0 fluorometer, sized on a Bioanalyzer 2100, and re-quantified with the KAPA Library Quantification kit. Each immunoSEQ 96-well plate was sequenced on its own single-read 150-cycle Illumina NextSeq 550 flow cell. As for the original processing: Because the immunoSEQ output held only junctional sequences and lacked quality scores, the filtering could not match the filtering applied to full-length reads. To assign V/J genes and CDR3, sequences were annotated against IMGT germline references using PyIR, a Python wrapper for IgBLAST v1.9. Any read was removed if the V/J assignment was weak (E-value above 1e-6), the CDR3 was missing, or the read contained stop codons, out-of-frame junctions, or ambiguous translated residues. V3J clonotypes were defined by identical inferred V gene, J gene, and CDR3 amino acid sequence. Percentage overlap between repertoires was computed as shared unique clonotypes divided by the size of the smaller repertoire. Repertoire richness was assessed with RTK rarefaction, the Chao1 estimator, and Recon v2.1 estimates of unobserved clonotypes. Generation probabilities were computed with OLGA for all TCRbeta clonotypes obtained by the gDNA method from a handful of donors. This is the immuneACCESS table as TCRdb keeps it, with only in-frame sequences that have V and J called. A part of the clones is gone; compared with another copy, unresolved V genes explain less than half, and the rest is unexplained. V and J calls plus clone size are reproduced from that table; the DNA served to infer D and trimming. The sample has roughly 2.1 million clones on record, about 92% of them singletons. More than 1.5% of the sample is held by the ten biggest clonotypes.

The TCR originated in a man aged 18 to 30 in good health. Some clones in this sample may be carry-over from other donors' samples. Sequenced sample: naive CD8+ T cells from PBMCs. Per the publication, the cell subset or site label means: CD45RA+CCR7+. The rearranged segments are TRBV30 and TRBJ1-5; a tentative D call is TRBD1 (6 bases match). The CDR3 region reads CAWSNLRGPEPQHF. In nucleotides, the sequence is TGTGCCTGGAGTAACCTGCGGGGGCCGGAGCCCCAGCATTTT.